This entry lists 16 T cell receptor beta chains sequenced from one sample in a study of T cell changes during pregnancy in multiple sclerosis. Assay used: immunoSEQ multiplex PCR; TCRdb lists only in-frame clones, some missing. The table shows 65,000 to 80,000 clones, with 93% occurring only once. The input for sequencing was peripheral blood, taken in the second trimester of pregnancy. The source of these receptors is a female donor with multiple sclerosis, enrolled in a pregnancy study.

The chain links TRBV15 to TRBJ1-2; D possibly corresponds to TRBD1 (6 bases). The CDR3 extends over 14 amino acids. Trimming pared 0 bases from V and 8 bases from J, leaving 13 bases between. CDR1 and CDR2 from the germline V gene are LNHNV and YYDKDF (reference sequence). CDR3 residues: CATSRDPGGEGYTF. In DNA, the CDR3 is TGTGCCACCAGCAGAGATCCGGGGGGCGAAGGCTACACCTTC.

The chain is built from TRBV11-1 and TRBJ2-7, with 8 bases identical to TRBD2. The CDR3 spans 16 residues. V lost 3 bases, J lost 0 bases, and 7 bases stayed unmatched. Germline V gene lookup returns CDR1 SGHAT and CDR2 FQDESV (reference sequence). The CDR3 nucleotides are TGTGCCAGCAGCTTCGGTGCGGGGGGTACCTCCTACGAGCAGTACTTC. It codes for CASSFGAGGTSYEQYF.

The chain links TRBV27 to TRBJ1-2, with a tentative D call TRBD1 (6 bases). The CDR3 runs 17 residues. Germline V gene lookup returns CDR1 MNHEY and CDR2 SMNVEV (reference sequence). Trimming removed 0 bases from V and 6 bases from J, with 20 bases in between. The DNA of the CDR3 is TGTGCCAGCAGTTTATCGAGCCCGGGACAAGGCATGGATGGCTACACCTTC. Translating it yields CASSLSSPGQGMDGYTF.

The chain joins TRBV9 to TRBJ2-2, with D perhaps TRBD1 (6 bases). Germline CDR1 SGDLS, CDR2 YYNGEE. Trimming shortened V by 4 bases and J by 3 bases, and 13 bases separated the two germline ends. This CDR3 spans 15 amino acids. The CDR3 region is CASSPTTGYTGELFF. Written as DNA, the CDR3 is TGTGCCAGCAGCCCCACGACAGGATACACCGGGGAGCTGTTTTTT.

V usage is TRBV18 and J usage is TRBJ2-5, with 7 positions matching TRBD2. Per germline, CDR1 KGHSH and CDR2 LQKENI. This CDR3 has 15 residues. J lost 2 bases, V lost 3 bases, and 6 bases had no gene match. The CDR3 protein is CASSPEKGGQETQYF. The DNA of the CDR3 is TGTGCCAGCTCACCCGAGAAGGGAGGGCAAGAGACCCAGTACTTC.

The V gene is TRBV5-8, the J gene TRBJ1-1, with 8 bases identical to TRBD1. With 4 bases clipped from V and 3 bases from J, the junction kept 5 bases outside the gene matches. Germline V CDR1 and CDR2: SGHTS, YDEGEE. This CDR3 has 14 amino acids. The CDR3 sequence is CASSQGAGDTEAFF. CDR3 bases: TGTGCCAGCAGCCAGGGGGCGGGCGACACTGAAGCTTTCTTT.

The gene calls are TRBV2 and TRBJ1-4; no firm D call. The length of the CDR3 is 12 residues. Germline V CDR1 and CDR2: SNHLY, FYNNEI. The germline V and J ends were trimmed by 7 bases and 7 bases, with 10 bases remaining between them. The CDR3 DNA sequence: TGTGCCAGCACGAGGATCGGTGAAAAACTGTTTTTT. Protein product: CASTRIGEKLFF. The whole variable domain, remainder taken from reference TRBV2 and TRBJ1-4, is EPEVTQTPSHQVTQMGQEVILRCVPISNHLYFYWYRQILGQKVEFLVSFYNNEISEKSEIFDDQFSVERPDGSNFTLKIRSTKLEDSAMYFCASTRIGEKLFFGSGTQLSVL.

The chain carries TRBV6-5 and TRBJ1-5; 11 nucleotides line up with TRBD1. CDR1 is MNHEY, CDR2 SVGAGI, per germline. CDR3 length equals 15 residues. J gave up 7 bases and V 6 bases, and 8 bases lay outside the gene matches. As DNA, the CDR3 is TGTGCCAGCAGCCACGGACAGGGGGCGAACCAGCCCCAGCATTTT. It encodes CASSHGQGANQPQHF.

The chain carries TRBV9 and TRBJ2-3; 13 bases agree with TRBD2. This CDR3 contains 16 residues. Per the germline V gene, CDR1 is SGDLS and CDR2 is YYNGEE. The ends lost 0 bases at V and 5 bases at J; junction bases unmatched: 3. The CDR3 is CASSVELAGGKDTQYF. In DNA form, the CDR3 reads TGTGCCAGCAGCGTAGAACTAGCGGGGGGGAAAGATACGCAGTATTTT.

The chain carries TRBV19 and TRBJ2-2, with D perhaps matching TRBD2 (5 bases). The length of the CDR3 is 14 residues. The ends were cut back, 7 bases at V and 0 bases at J, with 9 bases in the middle. Per germline, CDR1 LNHDA and CDR2 SQIVND (reference sequence). This CDR3 is CASTDYPNTGELFF. In nucleotides, the CDR3 is TGTGCCAGTACCGACTACCCGAACACCGGGGAGCTGTTTTTT.

V and J are TRBV10-3 and TRBJ2-7; 9 bases agree with TRBD2. Germline V gives CDR1 ENHRY, CDR2 SYGVKD. The length of the CDR3 is 15 residues. J was trimmed by 0 bases and V by 3 bases; bases with no gene match: 3. The CDR3 reads CAISDSTSGSYEQYF. The CDR3 bases are TGTGCCATCAGTGATTCGACTAGCGGCTCCTACGAGCAGTACTTC.

The rearrangement links TRBV18 to TRBJ1-5, with TRBD1 matching over 8 bases. The length of the CDR3 is 15 residues. V lost 3 bases to trimming and J lost 6 bases; unmatched junction nucleotides: 7. CDR1 is KGHSH, CDR2 LQKENI, per germline. CDR3 nucleotides: TGTGCCAGCTCACCTCTGGGACAGGTGGGTCAGCCCCAGCATTTT. Translation: CASSPLGQVGQPQHF.

This chain joins TRBV5-1 and TRBJ2-3, with 7 bases lining up with TRBD2. Germline assignment: CDR1 SGHRS and CDR2 YFSETQ. V dropped 10 bases and J dropped 2; count of bases not matched to a gene: 19. There are 17 residues in the CDR3. CDR3 protein: CASLRQPSGTNTDTQYF. DNA of the CDR3: TGCGCCTCACTCCGGCAGCCATCCGGGACTAACACAGATACGCAGTATTTT.

The rearrangement uses TRBV9 and TRBJ2-7, with 8 bases identical to TRBD1. V was pared by 4 bases and J by 0 bases, with 12 bases of the junction left unmatched. From germline, CDR1 is SGDLS and CDR2 YYNGEE. The CDR3 loop spans 17 amino acids. The CDR3 is CASSPTVAGGDSYEQYF. The DNA of the CDR3 is TGTGCCAGCAGCCCCACCGTTGCAGGGGGCGACTCCTACGAGCAGTACTTC.

V and J are TRBV5-1 and TRBJ1-5; no clear D gene. Germline CDR1 SGHRS, CDR2 YFSETQ. The CDR3 runs 13 residues. Trimming shortened V by 0 bases and J by 6 bases, and 7 bases separated the two germline ends. This CDR3 is CASSLGAGQPQHF. The CDR3 DNA is TGCGCCAGCAGCTTGGGGGCAGGTCAGCCCCAGCATTTT.

V is TRBV25-1 and J is TRBJ1-2, with a possible D match to TRBD1 (5 bases). The CDR3 has 13 residues. Germline-derived CDR1 and CDR2 are MGHDK and SYGVNS. Trimming stripped 5 bases from V and 4 bases from J, with 11 bases between. CDR3: CASSLLDTYGYTF. In nucleotides, the CDR3 is TGTGCCAGCAGTTTGCTGGACACCTATGGCTACACCTTC.